These 3 T cell receptor beta chains came from one sample sequenced in a study of T-cell reconstitution after alpha-beta-depleted transplantation in children. Unique molecular identifiers were incorporated into the prepared TCRbeta library. MiXCR was run by TCRdb on the PCR reads, yielding one entry per CDR3 protein. The sample yields hundreds of thousands of distinct CDR3 sequences, around 13% seen once. The sample consisted of PBMCs, taken before TCRalphabeta/CD19-depleted stem cell transplant. Receptors were obtained from a girl aged 2-9 years with congenital amegakaryocytic thrombocytopenia, due to receive a stem cell transplant.

This clonotype was counted only a few times. The V and J genes are TRBV20-1 and TRBJ1-5; D ambiguous. The CDR3 has 15 residues. Germline V gene data show CDR1 as DFQATT and CDR2 as SNEGSKA (reference sequence). V lost 2 bases and J 5 bases, leaving 16 bases between the germline ends. The CDR3 DNA reads as TGCAGTGCTAGAATGCCCAGGAGCGGGGATCAGCCCCAGCATTTT. This gives the protein CSARMPRSGDQPQHF.

This clonotype was detected many times. The chain employs TRBV5-1 and TRBJ2-2, with TRBD2 matching over 12 bases. The trim removed 0 bases at V and 5 bases at J, leaving 5 bases unmatched. Germline CDR1 and CDR2: SGHRS and YFSETQ. This CDR3 comprises 17 residues. CDR3 in DNA: TGCGCCAGCAGCTTGGGACTAGCGGGAGTCGCGACCGGGGAGCTGTTTTTT. It specifies CASSLGLAGVATGELFF.

This clonotype was seen a few times. CDR3 protein: CSAQQGGNEKLFF. The CDR3, as DNA: TGCAGTGCTCAACAGGGGGGAAATGAAAAACTGTTTTTT. The V and J genes are TRBV20-1 and TRBJ1-4, with 8 bases matching TRBD1. The junction had 4 bases not matched to a gene; V was cut back by 5 bases and J by 5 bases. CDR1 and CDR2 (germline): DFQATT, SNEGSKA (reference sequence). The CDR3 totals 13 residues.